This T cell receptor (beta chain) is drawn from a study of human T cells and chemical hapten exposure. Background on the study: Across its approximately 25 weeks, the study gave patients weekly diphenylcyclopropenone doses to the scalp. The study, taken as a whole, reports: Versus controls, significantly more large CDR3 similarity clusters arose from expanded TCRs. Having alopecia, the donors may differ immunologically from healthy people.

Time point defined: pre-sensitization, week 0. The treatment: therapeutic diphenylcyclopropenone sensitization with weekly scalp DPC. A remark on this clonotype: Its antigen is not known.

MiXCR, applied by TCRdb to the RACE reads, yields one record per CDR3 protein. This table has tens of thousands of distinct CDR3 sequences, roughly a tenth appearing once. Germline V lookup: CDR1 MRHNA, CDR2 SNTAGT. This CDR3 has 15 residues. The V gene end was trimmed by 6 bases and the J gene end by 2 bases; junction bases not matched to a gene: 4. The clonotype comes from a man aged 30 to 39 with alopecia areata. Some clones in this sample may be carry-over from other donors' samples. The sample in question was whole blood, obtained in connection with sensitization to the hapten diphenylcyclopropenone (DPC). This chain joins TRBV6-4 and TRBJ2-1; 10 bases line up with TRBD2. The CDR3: CASSITSGAYNEQFF. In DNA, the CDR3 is TGTGCCAGCAGCATTACTAGCGGGGCCTACAATGAGCAGTTCTTC.